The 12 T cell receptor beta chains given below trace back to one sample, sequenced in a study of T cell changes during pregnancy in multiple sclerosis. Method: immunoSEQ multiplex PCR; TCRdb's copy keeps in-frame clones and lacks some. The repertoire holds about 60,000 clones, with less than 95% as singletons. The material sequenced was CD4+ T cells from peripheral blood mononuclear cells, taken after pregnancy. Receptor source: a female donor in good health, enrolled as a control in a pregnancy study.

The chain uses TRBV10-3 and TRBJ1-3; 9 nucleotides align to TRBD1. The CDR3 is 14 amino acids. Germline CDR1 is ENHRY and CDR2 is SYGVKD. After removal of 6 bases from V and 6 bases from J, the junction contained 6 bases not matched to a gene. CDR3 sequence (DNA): TGTGCCATCAGACCCACAGGGGGCGAAAACACCATATATTTT. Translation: CAIRPTGGENTIYF.

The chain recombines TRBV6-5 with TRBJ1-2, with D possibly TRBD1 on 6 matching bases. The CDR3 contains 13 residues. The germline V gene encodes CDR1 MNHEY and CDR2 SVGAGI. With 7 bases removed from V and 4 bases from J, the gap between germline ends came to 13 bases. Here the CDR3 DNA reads TGTGCCAGCAAACCCACAGGGACCTATGGCTACACCTTC. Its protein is CASKPTGTYGYTF.

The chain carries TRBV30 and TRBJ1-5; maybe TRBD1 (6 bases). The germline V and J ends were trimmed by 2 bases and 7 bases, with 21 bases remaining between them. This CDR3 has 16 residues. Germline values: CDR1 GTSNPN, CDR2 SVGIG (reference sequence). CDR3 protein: CAWSSFGQLRGQPQHF. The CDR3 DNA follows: TGTGCCTGGAGTTCCTTTGGACAGTTGAGAGGACAGCCCCAGCATTTT. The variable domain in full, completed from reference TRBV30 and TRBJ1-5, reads SQTIHQWPATLVQPVGSPLSLECTVEGTSNPNLYWYRQAAGRGLQLLFYSVGIGQISSEVPQNLSASRPQDRQFILSSKKLLLSDSGFYLCAWSSFGQLRGQPQHFGDGTRLSIL.

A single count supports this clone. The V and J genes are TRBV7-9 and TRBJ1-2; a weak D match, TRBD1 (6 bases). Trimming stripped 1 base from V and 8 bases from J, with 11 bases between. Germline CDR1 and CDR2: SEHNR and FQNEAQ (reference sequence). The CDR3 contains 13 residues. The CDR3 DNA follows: TGTGCCAGCAGCTTAGAAACAGGGCGAGGCTACACCTTC. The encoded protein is CASSLETGRGYTF.

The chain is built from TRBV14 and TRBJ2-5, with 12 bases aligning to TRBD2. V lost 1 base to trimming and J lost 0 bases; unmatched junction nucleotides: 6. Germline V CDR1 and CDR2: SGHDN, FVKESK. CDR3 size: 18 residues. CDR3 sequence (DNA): TGTGCCAGCAGCCAAGTGGGTGGACTAGCGGGGAACCAAGAGACCCAGTACTTC. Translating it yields CASSQVGGLAGNQETQYF.

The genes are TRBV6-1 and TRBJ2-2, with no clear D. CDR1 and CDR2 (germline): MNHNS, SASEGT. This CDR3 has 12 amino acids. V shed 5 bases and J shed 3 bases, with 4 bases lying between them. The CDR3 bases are TGTGCCAGCAGTACTTACACCGGGGAGCTGTTTTTT. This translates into CASSTYTGELFF.

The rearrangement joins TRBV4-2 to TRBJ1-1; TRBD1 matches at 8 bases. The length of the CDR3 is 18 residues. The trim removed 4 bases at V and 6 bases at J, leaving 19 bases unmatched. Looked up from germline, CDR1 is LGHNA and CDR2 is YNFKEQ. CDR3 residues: CASSRSGQGSLAAPEAFF. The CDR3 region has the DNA TGTGCCAGCAGCCGTTCAGGACAGGGTTCCTTAGCGGCCCCTGAAGCTTTCTTT.

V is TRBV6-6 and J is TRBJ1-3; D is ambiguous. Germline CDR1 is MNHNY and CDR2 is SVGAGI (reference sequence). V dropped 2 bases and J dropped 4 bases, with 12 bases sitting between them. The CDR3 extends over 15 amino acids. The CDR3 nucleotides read TGTGCCAGCAGTTACGCCGAAACGGGAGGAAACACCATATATTTT. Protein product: CASSYAETGGNTIYF.

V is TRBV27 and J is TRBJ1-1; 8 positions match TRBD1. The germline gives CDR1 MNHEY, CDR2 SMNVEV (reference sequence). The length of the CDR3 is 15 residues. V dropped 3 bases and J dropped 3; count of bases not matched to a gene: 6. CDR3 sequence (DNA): TGTGCCAGCAGTTTGTCCGGGACAGGTCACACTGAAGCTTTCTTT. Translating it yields CASSLSGTGHTEAFF.

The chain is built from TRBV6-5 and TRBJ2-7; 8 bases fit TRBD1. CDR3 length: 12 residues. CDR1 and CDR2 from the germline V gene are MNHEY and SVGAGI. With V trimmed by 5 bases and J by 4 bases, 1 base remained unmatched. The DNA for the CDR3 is TGTGCCAGCAGTCAGGGGGCTTACGAGCAGTACTTC. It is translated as CASSQGAYEQYF.

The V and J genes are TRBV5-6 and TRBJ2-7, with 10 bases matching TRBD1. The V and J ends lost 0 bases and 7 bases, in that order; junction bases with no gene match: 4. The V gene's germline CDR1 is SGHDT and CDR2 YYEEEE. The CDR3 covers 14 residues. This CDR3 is CASSLVDRGREQYF. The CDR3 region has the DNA TGTGCCAGCAGCTTGGTCGACAGGGGGCGAGAGCAGTACTTC.

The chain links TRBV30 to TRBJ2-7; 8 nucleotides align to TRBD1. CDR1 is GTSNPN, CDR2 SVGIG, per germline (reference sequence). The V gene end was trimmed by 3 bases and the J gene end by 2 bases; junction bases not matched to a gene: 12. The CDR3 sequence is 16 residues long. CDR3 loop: CAWRAPGTGSTYEQYF. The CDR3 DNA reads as TGTGCCTGGAGGGCCCCCGGGACAGGAAGTACCTACGAGCAGTACTTC.